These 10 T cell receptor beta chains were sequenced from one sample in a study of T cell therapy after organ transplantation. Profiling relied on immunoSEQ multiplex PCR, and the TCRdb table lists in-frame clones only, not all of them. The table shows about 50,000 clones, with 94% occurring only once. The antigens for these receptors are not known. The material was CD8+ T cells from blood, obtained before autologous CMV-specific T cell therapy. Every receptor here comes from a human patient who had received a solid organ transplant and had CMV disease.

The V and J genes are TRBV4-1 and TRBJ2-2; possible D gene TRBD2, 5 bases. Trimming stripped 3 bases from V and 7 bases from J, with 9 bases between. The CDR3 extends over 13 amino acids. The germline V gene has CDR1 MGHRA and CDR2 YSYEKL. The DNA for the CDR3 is TGCGCCAGCAGCCACGGGGTGGTCGGGGAGCTGTTTTTT. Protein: CASSHGVVGELFF.

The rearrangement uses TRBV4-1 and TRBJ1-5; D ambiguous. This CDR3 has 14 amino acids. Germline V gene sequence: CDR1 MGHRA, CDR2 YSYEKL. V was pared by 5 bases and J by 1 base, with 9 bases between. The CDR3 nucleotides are TGCGCCAGCAGCTTTACACGGAGCAATCAGCCCCAGCATTTT. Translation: CASSFTRSNQPQHF.

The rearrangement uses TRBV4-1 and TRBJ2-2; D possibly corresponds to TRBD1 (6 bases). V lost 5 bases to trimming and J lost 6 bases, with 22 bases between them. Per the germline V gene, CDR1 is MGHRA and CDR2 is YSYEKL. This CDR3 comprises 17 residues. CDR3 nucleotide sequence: TGCGCCAGCAGCTTTATACTACAGGGTGAGGGGGCCGGGGAGCTGTTTTTT. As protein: CASSFILQGEGAGELFF.

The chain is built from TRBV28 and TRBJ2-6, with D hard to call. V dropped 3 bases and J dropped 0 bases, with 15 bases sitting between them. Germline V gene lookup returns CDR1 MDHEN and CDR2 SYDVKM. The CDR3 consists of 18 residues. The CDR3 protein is CASSLVLAQTSGANVLTF. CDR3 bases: TGTGCCAGCAGTTTGGTATTGGCGCAAACCTCTGGGGCCAACGTCCTGACTTTC.

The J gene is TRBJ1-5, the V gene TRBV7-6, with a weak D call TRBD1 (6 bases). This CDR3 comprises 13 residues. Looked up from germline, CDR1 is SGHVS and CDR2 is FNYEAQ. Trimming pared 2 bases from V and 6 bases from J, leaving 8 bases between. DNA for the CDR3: TGTGCCAGCAGCTTAAGGGGGGGTCAGCCCCAGCATTTT. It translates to CASSLRGGQPQHF.

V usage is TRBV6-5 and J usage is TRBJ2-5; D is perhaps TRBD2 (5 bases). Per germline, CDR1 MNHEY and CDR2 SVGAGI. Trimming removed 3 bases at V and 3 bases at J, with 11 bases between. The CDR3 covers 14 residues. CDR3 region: CASSYLGVEETQYF. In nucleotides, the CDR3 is TGTGCCAGCAGTTATCTCGGGGTAGAAGAGACCCAGTACTTC.

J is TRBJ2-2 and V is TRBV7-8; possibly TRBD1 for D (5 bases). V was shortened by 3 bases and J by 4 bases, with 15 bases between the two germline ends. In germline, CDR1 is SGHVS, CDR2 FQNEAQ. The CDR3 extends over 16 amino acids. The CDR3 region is CASSFLTSGSTGELFF. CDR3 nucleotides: TGTGCCAGCAGCTTTCTTACATCAGGGTCCACCGGGGAGCTGTTTTTT.

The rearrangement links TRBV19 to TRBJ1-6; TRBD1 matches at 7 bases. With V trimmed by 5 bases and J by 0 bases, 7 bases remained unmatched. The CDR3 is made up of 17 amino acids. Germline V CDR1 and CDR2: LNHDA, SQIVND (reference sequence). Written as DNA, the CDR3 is TGTGCCAGTAGTGTCGGGACAGTTAGCTCCTATAATTCACCCCTCCACTTT. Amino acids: CASSVGTVSSYNSPLHF.

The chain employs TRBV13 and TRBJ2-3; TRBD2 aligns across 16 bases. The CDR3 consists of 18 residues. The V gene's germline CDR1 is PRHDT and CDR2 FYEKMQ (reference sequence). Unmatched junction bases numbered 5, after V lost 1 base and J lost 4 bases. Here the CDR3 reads CASSLAGTSGGAADTQYF. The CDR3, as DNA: TGTGCCAGCAGCTTAGCGGGGACTAGCGGGGGGGCCGCAGATACGCAGTATTTT.

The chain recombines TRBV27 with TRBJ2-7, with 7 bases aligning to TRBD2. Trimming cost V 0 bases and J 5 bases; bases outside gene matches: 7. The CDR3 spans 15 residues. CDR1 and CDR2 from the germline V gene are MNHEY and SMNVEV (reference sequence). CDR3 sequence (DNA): TGTGCCAGCAGTTTATCGTGGCGGGGGACTAACGAGCAGTACTTC. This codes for CASSLSWRGTNEQYF.